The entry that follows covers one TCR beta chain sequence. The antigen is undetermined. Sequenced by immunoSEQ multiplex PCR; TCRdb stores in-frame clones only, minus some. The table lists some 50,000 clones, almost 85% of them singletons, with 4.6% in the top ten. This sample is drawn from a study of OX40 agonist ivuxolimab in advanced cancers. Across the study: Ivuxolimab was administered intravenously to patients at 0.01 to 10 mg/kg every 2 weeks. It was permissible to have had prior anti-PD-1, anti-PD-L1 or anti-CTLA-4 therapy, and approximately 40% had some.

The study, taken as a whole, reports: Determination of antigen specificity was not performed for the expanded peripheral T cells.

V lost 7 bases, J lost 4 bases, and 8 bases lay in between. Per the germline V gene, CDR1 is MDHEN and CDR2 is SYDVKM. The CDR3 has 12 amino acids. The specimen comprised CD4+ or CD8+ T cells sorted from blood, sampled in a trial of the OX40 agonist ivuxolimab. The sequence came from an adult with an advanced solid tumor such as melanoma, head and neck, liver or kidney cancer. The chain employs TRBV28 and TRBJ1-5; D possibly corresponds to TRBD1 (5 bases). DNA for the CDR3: TGTGCCAGCAACGGGGGGAATCAGCCCCAGCATTTT. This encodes CASNGGNQPQHF.